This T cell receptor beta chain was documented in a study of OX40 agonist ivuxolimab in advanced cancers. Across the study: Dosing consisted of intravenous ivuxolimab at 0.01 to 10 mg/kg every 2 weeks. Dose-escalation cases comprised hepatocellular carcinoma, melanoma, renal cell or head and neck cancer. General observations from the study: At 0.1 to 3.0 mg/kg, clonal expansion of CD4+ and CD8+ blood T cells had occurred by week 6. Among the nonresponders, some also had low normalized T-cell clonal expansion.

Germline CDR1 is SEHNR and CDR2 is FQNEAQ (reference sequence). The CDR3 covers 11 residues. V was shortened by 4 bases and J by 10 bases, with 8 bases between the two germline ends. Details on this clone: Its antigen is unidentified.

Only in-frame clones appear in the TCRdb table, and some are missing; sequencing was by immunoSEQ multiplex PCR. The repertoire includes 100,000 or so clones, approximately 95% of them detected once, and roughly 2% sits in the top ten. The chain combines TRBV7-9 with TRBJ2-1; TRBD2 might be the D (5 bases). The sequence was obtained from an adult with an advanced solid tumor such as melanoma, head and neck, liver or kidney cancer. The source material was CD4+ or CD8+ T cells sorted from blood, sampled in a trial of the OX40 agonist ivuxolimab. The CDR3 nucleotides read TGTGCCAGCAGCTACCGGGAAGAGCAGTTCTTC. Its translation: CASSYREEQFF.